These 15 T cell receptor beta chains originate from one sample sequenced in a study of T cell responses to AZD1222 COVID-19 vaccine. Using immunoSEQ multiplex PCR, the repertoire was profiled, and TCRdb retains in-frame clones only, with some absent. This sample has around 30,000 clones, with approximately 91% found just once. Sequences were derived from peripheral blood, sampled on day 0 of AZD1222 vaccination. Receptors originate from an adult in good health.

The CDR3 region is CAWSNTRRGTEAFF. As DNA, the CDR3 is TGTGCCTGGAGTAACACGCGGAGAGGCACTGAAGCTTTCTTT. The rearrangement uses TRBV30 and TRBJ1-1, with D unresolved. V lost 2 bases to trimming and J lost 4 bases, with 14 bases between them. The CDR3 spans 14 residues. Germline lookup yields CDR1 GTSNPN and CDR2 SVGIG (reference sequence).

Regarding this clone: The junction departs from the called germline gene at one end, perhaps through a read error. V usage is TRBV7-8 and J usage is TRBJ2-1; TRBD2 might be the D (7 bases). CDR3 size: 15 residues. Germline-derived CDR1 and CDR2 are SGHVS and FQNEAQ. The CDR3 loop reads CASSPLGGAYDEQFF. CDR3 DNA sequence: TGTGCCAGCAGCCCTTTGGGGGGGGCCTACGATGAGCAGTTCTTC.

The chain joins TRBV2 to TRBJ2-5; 7 positions match TRBD2. Germline CDR1 and CDR2: SNHLY and FYNNEI. The junction had 5 bases not matched to a gene; V was cut back by 2 bases and J by 5 bases. The length of the CDR3 is 14 residues. For the CDR3, the DNA is TGTGCCAGCAGTGAAACGAGCGGGGAGGAGACCCAGTACTTC. It codes for CASSETSGEETQYF.

The rearrangement joins TRBV18 to TRBJ1-2; weak D call: TRBD1 (6 bases). Germline loops: CDR1 KGHSH, CDR2 LQKENI. The CDR3 length is 17 residues. Trimming took 6 bases from V and 6 from J, leaving 26 bases between them. In DNA form, the CDR3 reads TGTGCCAGCTCCCCCTTGGGGGGGGTCTTGGGGGCTCATGGCTACACCTTC. The encoded protein is CASSPLGGVLGAHGYTF.

The chain links TRBV11-3 to TRBJ2-2; 7 bases align to TRBD1. The trim removed 5 bases at V and 5 bases at J, leaving 8 bases unmatched. CDR1 is SGHNT, CDR2 YENEEA, per germline. The CDR3 totals 15 residues. In DNA form, the CDR3 reads TGTGCCAGCAGCATAACAGGGGTGGATACCGGGGAGCTGTTTTTT. Its protein product is CASSITGVDTGELFF. Full variable domain (remainder filled in from reference TRBV11-3 and TRBJ2-2): EAGVVQSPRYKIIEKKQPVAFWCNPISGHNTLYWYLQNLGQGPELLIRYENEEAVDDSQLPKDRFSAERLKGVDSTLKIQPAELGDSAVYLCASSITGVDTGELFFGEGSRLTVL.

V gene TRBV7-5 combines with J gene TRBJ1-2; the tabulated D call, TRBD1, remains unverified against the DNA. TRBV7-5 is a recognized pseudogene. The CDR3 length is 16 residues. DNA of the CDR3: TGTGCCAGAAGCTTAGGGGCGACAGGGGTTGACTATGGCTACACCTTC. Its translation: CARSLGATGVDYGYTF.

This chain joins TRBV19 and TRBJ1-1, with D perhaps TRBD1 (6 bases). This CDR3 has 12 residues. V was pared by 5 bases and J by 8 bases, with 12 bases between. Per the germline V gene, CDR1 is LNHDA and CDR2 is SQIVND (reference sequence). DNA for the CDR3: TGTGCCAGTAGTGGGCAGGGGACCGAAGCTTTCTTT. The encoded protein is CASSGQGTEAFF.

V and J are TRBV5-1 and TRBJ1-1; weak D call: TRBD1 (6 bases). V lost 5 bases and J lost 4, with 12 bases in between. The length of the CDR3 is 13 residues. Per germline, CDR1 SGHRS and CDR2 YFSETQ. The CDR3 protein is CASRKGGGTEAFF. In nucleotides, the CDR3 is TGCGCCAGCAGAAAAGGGGGAGGCACTGAAGCTTTCTTT.

The chain is built from TRBV20-1 and TRBJ1-2; the D is unclear. CDR3 size: 10 residues. Germline V lookup: CDR1 DFQATT, CDR2 SNEGSKA (reference sequence). V was trimmed by 0 bases and J by 10 bases, leaving 6 bases between them. The CDR3 reads CSARDGIYTF. The DNA of the CDR3 is TGCAGTGCTAGAGATGGGATCTACACCTTC.

CDR3 sequence (DNA): TGTGCCAGCAGCACTCGACTAGCGGGGAAAGAGACCCAGTACTTC. Encoded protein: CASSTRLAGKETQYF. The chain combines TRBV9 with TRBJ2-5; TRBD2 agrees at 11 bases. Germline lookup yields CDR1 SGDLS and CDR2 YYNGEE. Losses at the gene ends were 4 bases for V and 3 bases for J; bases not matched to a gene: 5. The CDR3 totals 15 residues.

The chain carries TRBV3-1 (or the pseudogene TRBV3-2) and TRBJ2-3; D remains ambiguous. From germline, CDR1 is LGHDT and CDR2 YNNKEL (reference sequence). With 3 bases removed from V and 2 bases from J, the gap between germline ends came to 9 bases. CDR3 length equals 14 residues. The CDR3 region is CASSHLIYTDTQYF. CDR3 DNA: TGTGCCAGCAGCCATCTGATCTACACAGATACGCAGTATTTT.

J is TRBJ2-3 and V is TRBV7-2; D call uncertain. V was shortened by 5 bases and J by 10 bases, with 10 bases between the two germline ends. The CDR3 runs 11 residues. Germline values: CDR1 SGHTA, CDR2 FQGNSA. CDR3 DNA: TGTGCCAGCAGCCGGTCGGACCCGCAGTATTTT. It encodes CASSRSDPQYF.

This rearrangement joins TRBV12-5 to TRBJ1-1; no clear D gene. The CDR3 covers 13 residues. The V end lost 1 base, the J end lost 3 bases, and 6 bases lay between the germline ends. Germline V gene lookup returns CDR1 LGHNT and CDR2 FRNRAP. The CDR3 sequence: CASGLAHYTEAFF. The CDR3 DNA follows: TGTGCTAGTGGTTTGGCCCATTACACTGAAGCTTTCTTT.

The chain combines TRBV6-5 with TRBJ2-2; D gene uncertain. Trimming left V 6 bases short and J 2 bases short, with 4 bases between. The CDR3 totals 12 residues. The germline gives CDR1 MNHEY, CDR2 SVGAGI. CDR3 sequence: CASSINTGELFF. CDR3 nucleotides: TGTGCCAGCAGCATTAACACCGGGGAGCTGTTTTTT.

The chain carries TRBV19 and TRBJ2-7, with D maybe TRBD1 (6 bases). This CDR3 is 15 amino acids long. Per the germline V gene, CDR1 is LNHDA and CDR2 is SQIVND (reference sequence). V was clipped by 2 bases and J by 1 base, with 12 bases between them. DNA of the CDR3: TGTGCCAGTAGTATATCTGATACAGGGTCCTACGAGCAGTACTTC. Translation: CASSISDTGSYEQYF.